Shown below are 17 T cell receptor beta chains from a single sample sequenced in a study of graft-versus-host responses after intestinal transplantation. Which antigens these TCRs recognize remains unknown. Some clones are missing from TCRdb's copy, which holds only in-frame ones; the method was immunoSEQ multiplex PCR. The sample holds around 90,000 clones, roughly 90% seen once. The input for sequencing was unstimulated CD8+ T cells sorted from spleen or lymph node cells, taken before transplant. These receptor sequences come from a human donor who was the organ donor for an intestinal transplant.

The chain carries TRBV6-1 and TRBJ1-1, with D unresolved. V shed 6 bases and J shed 2 bases, with 13 bases lying between them. Per germline, CDR1 MNHNS and CDR2 SASEGT. This CDR3 is built from 14 residues. CDR3 sequence (DNA): TGTGCCAGCAGGGCTTTGAGGAGAAACACTGAAGCTTTCTTT. It yields the protein CASRALRRNTEAFF.

The chain has TRBV10-1 and TRBJ2-7; TRBD2 matches at 13 bases. This CDR3 has 16 residues. V was pared by 4 bases and J by 4 bases, with 7 bases of the junction left unmatched. Germline CDR1 and CDR2: WNHNN and SYGVQD (reference sequence). DNA of the CDR3: TGCGCCAGCAGTGCAAAAACGACTAGCGGGAGGTACGAGCAGTACTTC. Its translation: CASSAKTTSGRYEQYF.

The CDR3: CASSLSLAGGDPKYF. The CDR3 DNA is TGTGCCAGCAGTTTATCCCTAGCGGGGGGGGACCCCAAGTATTTT. The chain employs TRBV27 and TRBJ2-3; the match to TRBD2 covers 12 bases. Losses at the gene ends were 0 bases for V and 13 bases for J; bases not matched to a gene: 8. Germline V gives CDR1 MNHEY, CDR2 SMNVEV (reference sequence). The CDR3 spans 15 residues.

The V and J genes are TRBV13 and TRBJ1-1; D perhaps matches TRBD1 (5 bases). Germline assignment: CDR1 PRHDT and CDR2 FYEKMQ (reference sequence). Trimming shortened V by 5 bases and J by 1 base, and 20 bases separated the two germline ends. The CDR3 sequence is 17 residues long. The DNA of the CDR3 is TGTGCCAGCAGCGCCCCCGGGACTAAACACGGGAACACTGAAGCTTTCTTT. Its protein is CASSAPGTKHGNTEAFF.

This sequence joins TRBV4-1 and TRBJ1-1, with D unclear. The CDR3 runs 12 residues. Trimming shortened V by 3 bases and J by 2 bases, and 4 bases separated the two germline ends. Germline CDR1 reads MGHRA; CDR2 reads YSYEKL. The CDR3 sequence is CASSHRNTEAFF. As DNA, the CDR3 is TGCGCCAGCAGCCACAGAAACACTGAAGCTTTCTTT.

This chain connects TRBV5-6 to TRBJ2-5, with TRBD2 identical over 14 bases. Germline CDR1 is SGHDT and CDR2 is YYEEEE. With V trimmed by 2 bases and J by 5 bases, 11 bases remained unmatched. CDR3 length: 18 amino acids. In DNA, the CDR3 is TGTGCCAGCAGCTTAGGACTAGCGGGAGGTACCCGCTCGGAGACCCAGTACTTC. It specifies CASSLGLAGGTRSETQYF.

V usage is TRBV4-1 and J usage is TRBJ2-3; no reliable D call. V was trimmed by 3 bases and J by 6 bases, leaving 10 bases between them. This CDR3 comprises 13 residues. Germline CDR1 reads MGHRA; CDR2 reads YSYEKL. The chain's CDR3 is CASSQALSDTQYF. CDR3 in DNA: TGCGCCAGCAGCCAGGCCTTATCGGATACGCAGTATTTT.

This clone was picked up one time. The chain uses TRBV29-1 and TRBJ2-7; 8 bases line up with TRBD2. Per germline, CDR1 SQVTM and CDR2 ANQGSEA. The J segment lost 7 bases and the V segment lost 3 bases, leaving 8 bases of the junction unmatched. The CDR3 length is 13 residues. The CDR3 spells CSVEVLAGYEQYF. As DNA, the CDR3 is TGCAGCGTTGAGGTCCTAGCGGGTTATGAGCAGTACTTC.

This chain connects TRBV11-2 to TRBJ1-2; 7 bases match TRBD1. The CDR3 consists of 13 residues. Germline assignment: CDR1 SGHAT and CDR2 FQNNGV. With V trimmed by 5 bases and J by 4 bases, 4 bases remained unmatched. CDR3: CASSTTGAYGYTF. The CDR3 DNA follows: TGTGCCAGCAGCACTACAGGGGCCTATGGCTACACCTTC.

V usage is TRBV7-6 and J usage is TRBJ2-2; 8 bases fit TRBD1. This CDR3 is built from 17 residues. The V and J ends lost 2 bases and 4 bases, in that order; junction bases with no gene match: 9. Germline V gives CDR1 SGHVS, CDR2 FNYEAQ. CDR3 DNA: TGTGCCAGCAGCTTAACAGACAGGGGAAGAGGCACCGGGGAGCTGTTTTTT. Its protein product is CASSLTDRGRGTGELFF.

This chain connects TRBV11-2 to TRBJ1-1, with 7 bases identical to TRBD1. The CDR3 runs to 14 residues. Germline-derived CDR1 and CDR2 are SGHAT and FQNNGV. V lost 1 base and J lost 7; bases outside the gene matches: 6. For the CDR3, the DNA is TGTGCCAGCAGCTTAGGAGGGGGCGGCGGTGAAGCTTTCTTT. Translated: CASSLGGGGGEAFF.

This chain uses TRBV4-1 with TRBJ2-7, with D unclear. CDR3 length: 12 amino acids. The V gene lost 2 bases and the J gene lost 6 bases, with 8 bases spanning the gap. From germline, CDR1 is MGHRA and CDR2 YSYEKL. CDR3 in DNA: TGCGCCAGCAGCCAACCTCTGAGCGAGCAGTACTTC. Translated: CASSQPLSEQYF.

The V gene is TRBV6-5, the J gene TRBJ2-1; 9 nucleotides line up with TRBD2. The junction had 3 bases not matched to a gene; V was cut back by 5 bases and J by 4 bases. Germline CDR1 MNHEY, CDR2 SVGAGI. The CDR3 is 14 amino acids. CDR3 protein: CASSEREVYNEQFF. CDR3 coding DNA: TGTGCCAGCAGTGAGCGGGAGGTTTACAATGAGCAGTTCTTC.

This clone was seen only once. The gene calls are TRBV7-6 and TRBJ2-1; D is unclear. Trimming removed 1 base at V and 7 bases at J, with 5 bases between. The CDR3 length is 12 residues. CDR1 is SGHVS, CDR2 FNYEAQ, per germline. The chain's CDR3 is CASSLDANEQFF. CDR3 coding DNA: TGTGCCAGCAGCTTAGACGCGAATGAGCAGTTCTTC.

The V call is TRBV28, the J call TRBJ2-7, with TRBD1 matching over 10 bases. After removal of 3 bases from V and 3 bases from J, the junction contained 8 bases not matched to a gene. Germline V gene lookup returns CDR1 MDHEN and CDR2 SYDVKM. The CDR3 runs to 16 residues. The CDR3 nucleotides are TGTGCCAGCAGTTTCATTCCCGGGACAGGGGACTACGAGCAGTACTTC. This codes for CASSFIPGTGDYEQYF.

The V gene is TRBV5-1, the J gene TRBJ1-2, with TRBD1 matching over 7 bases. The trim removed 3 bases at V and 8 bases at J, leaving 13 bases unmatched. This CDR3 comprises 15 residues. The germline V gene has CDR1 SGHRS and CDR2 YFSETQ. The CDR3 nucleotides are TGCGCCAGCAGCTCAGGGGGTGAACCTATCGAGGGCTACACCTTC. This gives the protein CASSSGGEPIEGYTF.

This clone was seen a handful of times. This chain links TRBV2 with TRBJ2-7; TRBD2 aligns across 12 bases. Germline V gene data show CDR1 as SNHLY and CDR2 as FYNNEI. Trimming took 6 bases from V and 5 from J; bases not matched to a gene: 5. This CDR3 spans 14 amino acids. CDR3 bases: TGTGCCAGCAGCCAGGGACTAGCGGGCGACGAGCAGTACTTC. Translation: CASSQGLAGDEQYF.